These 7 T cell receptor beta chains came from one sample sequenced in a study of early T cells in non-severe SARS-CoV-2 infection. TCRdb reprocessed the 5' RACE reads with MiXCR, giving one entry per CDR3 protein. The table lists tens of thousands of distinct CDR3 sequences, approximately 4.8% of them singletons, with under 6% in the top ten. The sequenced sample was whole blood. Receptors originate from an adult who was a healthcare worker with PCR-confirmed SARS-CoV-2 infection or an uninfected control (not recorded which).

This clonotype was observed many times. The V call is TRBV30, the J call TRBJ1-2, with 9 bases fitting TRBD1. The CDR3 is 16 residues long. Germline V lookup: CDR1 GTSNPN, CDR2 SVGIG (reference sequence). The ends lost 3 bases at V and 5 bases at J; junction bases unmatched: 13. CDR3 sequence (DNA): TGTGCCTGGAGAGTCACAGGGGGCAAAATCCCATATGGCTACACCTTC. Protein sequence: CAWRVTGGKIPYGYTF.

This clonotype has just a few counts. This chain links TRBV19 with TRBJ2-2, with 12 bases fitting TRBD1. Trimming took 6 bases from V and 6 from J; bases not matched to a gene: 5. The CDR3 length is 15 residues. Germline CDR1 reads LNHDA; CDR2 reads SQIVND (reference sequence). The CDR3 is CASRRDRGLSGELFF. The CDR3 DNA reads TGTGCCAGTAGGAGGGACAGGGGGCTTTCCGGGGAGCTGTTTTTT.

This clonotype is categorized as medium-sized (0.01 to 0.1%). J is TRBJ1-6 and V is TRBV11-2; D is uncertain. The V gene's germline CDR1 is SGHAT and CDR2 FQNNGV. Between the trimmed V and J ends, which lost 4 bases and 6 bases, there was a span of 7 bases. There are 13 residues in the CDR3. The DNA of the CDR3 is TGTGCCAGCAGCTCGACGGGTAATTCACCCCTCCACTTT. Protein sequence: CASSSTGNSPLHF.

This CDR3 is CASSPQSFGEQFF. For the CDR3, the DNA is TGTGCCAGCAGCCCTCAGTCCTTTGGTGAGCAGTTCTTC. The rearrangement uses TRBV11-2 and TRBJ2-1; D is unclear. V shed 5 bases and J shed 9 bases, with 14 bases lying between them. The CDR3 sequence is 13 residues long. Looked up from germline, CDR1 is SGHAT and CDR2 is FQNNGV.

The gene calls are TRBV7-6 and TRBJ1-4; a possible D gene is TRBD1 (5 bases). V gave up 5 bases and J gave up 7 bases, with 14 bases separating them. CDR1 SGHVS and CDR2 FNYEAQ come from the germline V gene. CDR3 length equals 14 residues. The CDR3 nucleotides are TGTGCCAGCAGCCCCAGCGAGGGGCGTGAAAAACTGTTTTTT. It is translated as CASSPSEGREKLFF.

At least ten counts were recorded for this clonotype. The CDR3: CASRPSGTDTQYF. The CDR3 bases are TGCGCCAGCAGGCCTAGCGGAACAGATACGCAGTATTTT. This sequence joins TRBV5-1 and TRBJ2-3, with 7 positions matching TRBD2. Unmatched junction bases numbered 3, after V lost 5 bases and J lost 3 bases. Per germline, CDR1 SGHRS and CDR2 YFSETQ. The length of the CDR3 is 13 residues. The variable domain in full, completed from reference TRBV5-1 and TRBJ2-3, reads KAGVTQTPRYLIKTRGQQVTLSCSPISGHRSVSWYQQTPGQGLQFLFEYFSETQRNKGNFPGRFSGRQFSNSRSEMNVSTLELGDSALYLCASRPSGTDTQYFGPGTRLTVL.

This clonotype has more than one count but fewer than ten. The chain recombines TRBV2 with TRBJ2-1, with D maybe TRBD1 (6 bases). Germline-derived CDR1 and CDR2 are SNHLY and FYNNEI. The CDR3 contains 13 residues. The ends were cut back, 7 bases at V and 6 bases at J, with 13 bases in the middle. In DNA form, the CDR3 reads TGTGCCAGCAATGTCCTACAGGGCAATGAGCAGTTCTTC. Protein: CASNVLQGNEQFF.